This T cell receptor beta chain derives from a study of T cell repertoires in cytomegalovirus infection. The overall study: Both a matching HLA type and CMV infection were indicated by public TCR beta signatures. Study-wide results and caveats: Across the ex vivo response, the dominant clonotypes were HLA-C-restricted CMV-specific TCR beta clonotypes. CMV carriers having the relevant HLA were flagged by cumulative public TCR beta family frequency.

MiXCR, run by TCRdb on the reads, gives a single entry per CDR3 protein. The table includes some 220,000 distinct CDR3 sequences, roughly 12% detected once. The table lists this clonotype with many counts. Its antigen remains unidentified. The source material was PBMCs. The source of this sequence is a human donor in good health (CMV status not recorded). Some clones in this sample may be carry-over from other donors' samples.

The CDR3, as DNA: TGTGCCAGTATCGCCAGGTCCGACGACACCGGGGAGCTGTTTTTT. Amino acids: CASIARSDDTGELFF. The rearrangement uses TRBV19 and TRBJ2-2, with unresolved D. Germline-derived CDR1 and CDR2 are LNHDA and SQIVND (reference sequence). The germline V and J ends were trimmed by 7 bases and 3 bases, with 15 bases remaining between them. The CDR3 has 15 amino acids.